These 10 T cell receptor beta chains share one sample of origin, sequenced in a study of human T cells and chemical hapten exposure. Each CDR3 protein is one row after TCRdb ran MiXCR on the RACE reads. The sample yields approximately 97,000 distinct CDR3 sequences, roughly 27% seen once. Stated time point: patch test 3, about 24 weeks after DPC sensitization. Treatment of the sample: therapeutic diphenylcyclopropenone sensitization with weekly scalp DPC. The sequencing used whole blood, collected in connection with sensitization to the hapten diphenylcyclopropenone (DPC). These receptors originate from a man in his forties with alopecia areata. Some clones in this sample may be carry-over from other donors' samples.

The sample holds a few counts of this clonotype. This chain links TRBV5-1 with TRBJ1-1; 7 bases map to TRBD1. From germline, CDR1 is SGHRS and CDR2 YFSETQ. The V segment lost 3 bases and the J segment 1 base; nucleotides outside the gene matches: 3. The CDR3 contains 14 residues. The CDR3 spells CASSYDRANTEAFF. CDR3 in DNA: TGCGCCAGCAGCTACGACAGGGCGAACACTGAAGCTTTCTTT.

The V call is TRBV6-6, the J call TRBJ1-2; D unresolved. The CDR3 runs 10 residues. From germline, CDR1 is MNHNY and CDR2 SVGAGI (reference sequence). Trimming pared 11 bases from V and 8 bases from J, leaving 12 bases between. The CDR3 here is CASHSRGYTF. The CDR3 nucleotides read TGTGCCTCTCACTCACGCGGCTACACCTTC.

The gene calls are TRBV5-1 and TRBJ1-5, with D unresolved. V lost 2 bases and J 3 bases, leaving 9 bases between the germline ends. The CDR3 is 14 amino acids. Germline V CDR1 and CDR2: SGHRS, YFSETQ. The CDR3 coding sequence is TGCGCCAGCAGCTTCAACGGGGTCAATCAGCCCCAGCATTTT. It translates to CASSFNGVNQPQHF.

V and J are TRBV28 and TRBJ2-5, with 7 bases matching TRBD1. The ends lost 2 bases at V and 4 bases at J; junction bases unmatched: 13. CDR1 and CDR2 (germline): MDHEN, SYDVKM. This CDR3 region has 17 residues. CDR3 in DNA: TGTGCCAGCAGTTTAATAGCCGGGACAGCGAAACCAGAGACCCAGTACTTC. It translates to CASSLIAGTAKPETQYF.

The chain carries TRBV6-5 and TRBJ2-7; D tentatively fits TRBD1 or TRBD2 (5 bases each). The V gene lost 5 bases and the J gene lost 11 bases, with 16 bases spanning the gap. The CDR3 extends over 12 amino acids. Looked up from germline, CDR1 is MNHEY and CDR2 is SVGAGI. DNA of the CDR3: TGTGCCAGCAGTGCTCGGGACCGCCAGGAGTACTTC. This codes for CASSARDRQEYF.

This clonotype was picked up a small number of times. V usage is TRBV28 and J usage is TRBJ1-6, with a weak D call TRBD1 (6 bases). The V end lost 5 bases, the J end lost 7 bases, and 15 bases lay between the germline ends. The CDR3 consists of 15 residues. In germline, CDR1 is MDHEN, CDR2 SYDVKM. The CDR3 bases are TGTGCCAGCAGTGTGCGACAGGCGGGAAATTCACCCCTCCACTTT. Its protein is CASSVRQAGNSPLHF.

This clonotype was seen more than once but under ten times. The chain links TRBV14 to TRBJ1-1, with a possible D match to TRBD1 (6 bases). The germline V and J ends were trimmed by 6 bases and 4 bases, with 12 bases remaining between them. Germline values: CDR1 SGHDN, CDR2 FVKESK. The CDR3 totals 13 residues. The CDR3 nucleotides read TGTGCCAGCAGACACACAGGGATCACTGAAGCTTTCTTT. Amino acid sequence: CASRHTGITEAFF.

This clonotype has ten or more counts. This sequence joins TRBV29-1 and TRBJ2-1; no firm D call. V gave up 6 bases and J gave up 7 bases, with 10 bases separating them. The CDR3 has 11 residues. Germline CDR1 and CDR2: SQVTM and ANQGSEA. The CDR3 DNA sequence: TGCAGCGTCCCTGGAGTAAATGAGCAGTTCTTC. Translated, it gives CSVPGVNEQFF.

This chain joins TRBV7-6 and TRBJ1-5, with D tentatively TRBD1 (6 bases). The CDR3 runs to 16 residues. CDR1 SGHVS and CDR2 FNYEAQ come from the germline V gene. Trimming took 1 base from V and 6 from J, leaving 16 bases between them. CDR3 in DNA: TGTGCCAGCAGCTTAGGAGCGCCGGGGGGGCCTCAGCCCCAGCATTTT. Its protein product is CASSLGAPGGPQPQHF.

CDR3 bases: TGTGCCAGCAGTCTAACGGGTTATAATTCACCCCTCCACTTT. Residues: CASSLTGYNSPLHF. The chain carries TRBV28 and TRBJ1-6; D gene unclear. The length of the CDR3 is 14 residues. Germline V gene sequence: CDR1 MDHEN, CDR2 SYDVKM. V was trimmed by 5 bases and J by 4 bases, leaving 9 bases between them.